This TCR beta chain was identified during a study of blood T cell repertoires in COVID-19. On the study more broadly: COVID-19 samples collected from the United States, Italy and Spain covered acute and convalescent phases.

This clone occurred a few times. Assignments of participants to cohorts depended upon their own reported clinical history. Before being deemed recovered, Cohort 3 donors had two negative PCRs, clearance, or symptom resolution. As originally analysed: Researchers report that nucleated cell counts were estimated from reference gene primer amplification. The assay was immunoSEQ multiplex PCR, and TCRdb's table has in-frame clones only and misses some. V and J calls and clone size are copied from that table; D and trimming were computed from the DNA. Of around 200,000 clones in the sample, roughly 80% were seen once. J was trimmed by 8 bases and V by 3 bases; bases with no gene match: 10. The CDR3 is made up of 18 amino acids. Germline loops: CDR1 KGHDR, CDR2 SFDVKD.

The chain joins TRBV24-1 to TRBJ2-1; 15 positions agree with TRBD2. Sequences were obtained from PBMCs or T cells enriched from blood (not recorded which). The sequence was obtained from a woman in her twenties or thirties who had recovered from COVID-19. Here the CDR3 DNA reads TGTGCCACCAGTGATCCCTTCGGACTAGCGGGAGGGAGAGATGAGCAGTTCTTC. Its protein is CATSDPFGLAGGRDEQFF.